A single sample gave rise to the 16 T cell receptor beta chains below, sequenced in a study of T cell changes during pregnancy in multiple sclerosis. Sequenced by immunoSEQ multiplex PCR; TCRdb stores in-frame clones only, minus some. The sample contains approximately 72,000 clones, around nine tenths of which appear only once. Sample: peripheral blood, taken in the first trimester of pregnancy. Receptors were obtained from a female donor in good health, enrolled as a control in a pregnancy study.

The chain has TRBV18 and TRBJ2-1; D perhaps matches TRBD2 (6 bases). V lost 3 bases and J lost 0, with 9 bases in between. CDR1 is KGHSH, CDR2 LQKENI, per germline. This CDR3 is 15 amino acids long. CDR3 bases: TGTGCCAGCTCACCGGCGGGAAGCTCCTACAATGAGCAGTTCTTC. Translated, it gives CASSPAGSSYNEQFF.

The genes are TRBV18 and TRBJ1-5; D is uncertain. Trimming removed 6 bases at V and 3 bases at J, with 9 bases between. The CDR3 totals 13 residues. Germline V gives CDR1 KGHSH, CDR2 LQKENI. The CDR3 loop is CASSLATNQPQHF. The CDR3 DNA sequence: TGTGCCAGCTCCCTGGCAACCAATCAGCCCCAGCATTTT. Together with reference TRBV18 and TRBJ1-5, the CDR3 gives the full variable domain: NAGVMQNPRHLVRRRGQEARLRCSPMKGHSHVYWYRQLPEEGLKFMVYLQKENIIDESGMPKERFSAEFPKEGPSILRIQQVVRGDSAAYFCASSLATNQPQHFGDGTRLSIL.

The chain combines TRBV5-1 with TRBJ2-3; 10 bases are shared with TRBD2. The ends lost 0 bases at V and 0 bases at J; junction bases unmatched: 10. There are 19 residues in the CDR3. Looked up from germline, CDR1 is SGHRS and CDR2 is YFSETQ. CDR3 loop: CASSLGGGLASTSTDTQYF. CDR3 sequence (DNA): TGCGCCAGCAGCTTGGGGGGGGGACTAGCGTCGACTAGCACAGATACGCAGTATTTT. Using reference TRBV5-1 and TRBJ2-3 for the parts outside the CDR3, the full variable domain is KAGVTQTPRYLIKTRGQQVTLSCSPISGHRSVSWYQQTPGQGLQFLFEYFSETQRNKGNFPGRFSGRQFSNSRSEMNVSTLELGDSALYLCASSLGGGLASTSTDTQYFGPGTRLTVL.

V gene TRBV27 combines with J gene TRBJ2-7; the match to TRBD2 covers 7 bases. The germline V gene has CDR1 MNHEY and CDR2 SMNVEV (reference sequence). The CDR3 covers 17 residues. Trimming cost V 2 bases and J 3 bases; bases outside gene matches: 13. CDR3 in amino acids: CASSLMRAAGVRYEQYF. The CDR3 region has the DNA TGTGCCAGCAGTTTAATGAGGGCGGCGGGAGTGCGCTACGAGCAGTACTTC.

This clone came up a few times. The J gene is TRBJ2-1, the V gene TRBV29-1, with 9 bases aligning to TRBD1. After removal of 8 bases from V and 6 bases from J, the junction contained 14 bases not matched to a gene. This CDR3 has 15 amino acids. The germline V gene has CDR1 SQVTM and CDR2 ANQGSEA. The CDR3 sequence: CSMGQGTTLGNEQFF. In DNA, the CDR3 is TGCAGCATGGGACAGGGAACCACACTTGGCAATGAGCAGTTCTTC.

The J gene is TRBJ2-1, the V gene TRBV5-1; perhaps TRBD1 as D (6 bases). V was cut by 3 bases and J by 8 bases, with 9 bases left in between. The CDR3 is 12 amino acids. Looked up from germline, CDR1 is SGHRS and CDR2 is YFSETQ. This chain's CDR3 is CASSWDNDEQFF. Written as DNA, the CDR3 is TGCGCCAGCAGCTGGGACAATGATGAGCAGTTCTTC.

V and J are TRBV7-2 and TRBJ1-1, with D unclear. The V end was cut by 6 bases, the J end by 3 bases, with 14 bases between. Germline V gives CDR1 SGHTA, CDR2 FQGNSA. The CDR3 loop spans 14 amino acids. CDR3 amino acids: CASSRKVRDTEAFF. CDR3 nucleotides: TGTGCCAGCAGTAGGAAAGTACGGGACACTGAAGCTTTCTTT.

This chain uses TRBV19 with TRBJ1-5; 8 bases match TRBD1. V lost 6 bases and J lost 1; bases outside the gene matches: 11. This CDR3 has 17 amino acids. Germline V CDR1 and CDR2: LNHDA, SQIVND (reference sequence). The DNA for the CDR3 is TGTGCCAGTAGCTCGGTCCGGGGACAGGCGAGCAATCAGCCCCAGCATTTT. Translating gives CASSSVRGQASNQPQHF.

This chain's CDR3 is CASSYSSGNRNEQFF. Here the CDR3 DNA reads TGTGCCAGCAGTTACAGTAGCGGGAATCGTAATGAGCAGTTCTTC. The genes are TRBV6-5 and TRBJ2-1; 8 nucleotides line up with TRBD2. With V trimmed by 2 bases and J by 7 bases, 7 bases remained unmatched. Germline V gives CDR1 MNHEY, CDR2 SVGAGI. The CDR3 runs to 15 residues.

The chain carries TRBV6-5 and TRBJ2-7; 11 nucleotides align to TRBD1. The CDR3 totals 14 residues. Germline V gives CDR1 MNHEY, CDR2 SVGAGI. Unmatched junction bases numbered 5, after V lost 6 bases and J lost 4 bases. The chain's CDR3 is CASRRTGGIYEQYF. The CDR3 coding sequence is TGTGCCAGCAGGCGGACAGGGGGCATATACGAGCAGTACTTC.

The chain employs TRBV6-5 and TRBJ1-1, with a possible D match to TRBD1 (6 bases). Germline values: CDR1 MNHEY, CDR2 SVGAGI. The CDR3 is made up of 14 amino acids. V lost 6 bases and J lost 0, with 11 bases in between. The CDR3 loop is CASRIHRVNTEAFF. CDR3 nucleotide sequence: TGTGCCAGCAGGATACACAGGGTGAACACTGAAGCTTTCTTT.

This clone came up once. V is TRBV4-2 and J is TRBJ1-2, with D tentatively TRBD1 (5 bases). The CDR3 is 14 residues long. Germline V gene lookup returns CDR1 LGHNA and CDR2 YNFKEQ. V lost 2 bases, J lost 8 bases, and 15 bases lay in between. The CDR3 DNA sequence: TGTGCCAGCAGCCAATCGGAAGGGGTCACGGGCTACACCTTC. This codes for CASSQSEGVTGYTF.

J is TRBJ2-6 and V is TRBV9; D ambiguous. From germline, CDR1 is SGDLS and CDR2 YYNGEE. This CDR3 is built from 15 residues. Trimming stripped 2 bases from V and 0 bases from J, with 6 bases between. CDR3 nucleotides: TGTGCCAGCAGCGTTGGCCACTCTGGGGCCAACGTCCTGACTTTC. It specifies CASSVGHSGANVLTF.

The J gene is TRBJ1-2, the V gene TRBV28, with 8 bases fitting TRBD1. From germline, CDR1 is MDHEN and CDR2 SYDVKM. The V gene end was trimmed by 6 bases and the J gene end by 5 bases; junction bases not matched to a gene: 8. This CDR3 comprises 14 residues. CDR3 sequence (DNA): TGTGCCAGCAGGCCTGATGACAGGGGATATGGCTACACCTTC. Protein sequence: CASRPDDRGYGYTF.

The chain links TRBV4-1 to TRBJ1-2; 7 bases are shared with TRBD1. CDR1 and CDR2 from the germline V gene are MGHRA and YSYEKL. CDR3 size: 15 residues. V dropped 3 bases and J dropped 6; count of bases not matched to a gene: 10. The CDR3 region is CASSQGLDRADGYTF. CDR3 sequence (DNA): TGCGCCAGCAGCCAGGGCCTTGACAGGGCGGATGGCTACACCTTC.

The chain joins TRBV4-1 to TRBJ2-7, with 7 bases lining up with TRBD1. In germline, CDR1 is MGHRA, CDR2 YSYEKL. With 0 bases clipped from V and 3 bases from J, the junction kept 5 bases outside the gene matches. The CDR3 is 15 residues long. The DNA of the CDR3 is TGCGCCAGCAGCCAAGAAGTAGACAGGGACTACGAGCAGTACTTC. This sequence encodes CASSQEVDRDYEQYF.